This T cell receptor beta chain appears in the sequencing data of a study of regulatory T cells in long-lasting Graves disease. Points from the study as a whole: Lower TCR diversity was seen in persistent Graves' patients than in newly diagnosed ones.

Time point: newly diagnosed GD, antithyroid drugs for less than 3 months. PBMC-extracted RNA yielded the TCR library. CDR3 regions were amplified by Arm-PCR using iRepertoire HTBI primers to build TCR beta libraries. TCRdb redid the calling of the multiplex PCR reads with MiXCR, one entry per CDR3 protein. Of around 400,000 distinct CDR3 sequences in the sample, 15% were seen once. CDR3 length: 15 amino acids. The germline V gene has CDR1 GTSNPN and CDR2 SVGIG (reference sequence). On this clonotype: Its specificity is unknown. An end of the junction does not agree with germline; a read error may underlie this.

The same sample was also studied in work on T cells in Graves' hyperthyroidism and ophthalmopathy. From that second work: Graves' hyperthyroidism without ophthalmopathy progression within 18 months was termed stable. Disease duration under 2 months; hyperthyroidism patients were aged 18 to 65. Primed by the HTBI set, a first-round RT-PCR was run on the TCR CDR3.

This rearrangement joins TRBV30 to TRBJ1-1; possible D gene TRBD1, 6 bases. Sample: peripheral blood mononuclear cells (PBMCs), taken at new diagnosis, from a patient treated with antithyroid drugs. The sequence was collected from a woman aged 40-49 years with Graves disease. DNA for the CDR3: TGTGTCTGGAGTGTACGAGGGGGGCGGGGGACTGAAGCTTTCTTT. Translation gives CVWSVRGGRGTEAFF.